This record covers a single TCR beta chain. Original handling: Estimated nucleated cell counts came from reference gene primer amplification. TCRdb's table, derived via immunoSEQ multiplex PCR, lists solely in-frame clones and lacks some. V and J calls and clone size are given by that table; D and trimming were obtained from the DNA. This table has 200,000 or so clones, 84% appearing once. This entry is derived from a study of blood T cell repertoires in COVID-19. Study background: PBMCs, B-cell-depleted T cells, or T cells provided the cDNA or gDNA that made up the material.

The clonotype originates from a woman aged 70-85 years with active or convalescent COVID-19. Sequencing was done on a sample of peripheral blood.

CDR3 bases: TGTGCCAGCAGTGCCCGCCCCGGGACAGGGATCCTCGAGCAGTACTTC. Translated: CASSARPGTGILEQYF. V is TRBV6-1 and J is TRBJ2-7, with TRBD1 identical over 9 bases. V was pared by 4 bases and J by 6 bases, with 13 bases of the junction left unmatched. This CDR3 has 16 residues. Germline values: CDR1 MNHNS, CDR2 SASEGT.